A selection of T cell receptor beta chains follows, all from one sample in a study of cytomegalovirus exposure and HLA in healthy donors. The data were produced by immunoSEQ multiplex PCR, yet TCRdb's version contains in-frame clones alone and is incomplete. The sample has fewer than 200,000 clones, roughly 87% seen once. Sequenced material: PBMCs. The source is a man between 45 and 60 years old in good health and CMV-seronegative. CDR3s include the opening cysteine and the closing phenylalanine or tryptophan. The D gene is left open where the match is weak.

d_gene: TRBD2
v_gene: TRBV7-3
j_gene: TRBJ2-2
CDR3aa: CASSLLAGATGELFF

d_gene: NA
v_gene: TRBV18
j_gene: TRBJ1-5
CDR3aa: CASSRNRENNQPQHF

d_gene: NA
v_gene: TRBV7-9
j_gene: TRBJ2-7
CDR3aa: CASSPGTSRPYEQYF

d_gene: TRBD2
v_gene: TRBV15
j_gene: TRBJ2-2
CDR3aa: CATSREYGTSRILNTGELFF

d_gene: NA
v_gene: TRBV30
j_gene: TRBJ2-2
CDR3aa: CAWSWAVTGELFF

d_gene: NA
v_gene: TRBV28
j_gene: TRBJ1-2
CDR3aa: CASSGPGDGYTF

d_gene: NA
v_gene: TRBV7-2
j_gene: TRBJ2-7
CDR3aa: CASSLGQVNEQYF

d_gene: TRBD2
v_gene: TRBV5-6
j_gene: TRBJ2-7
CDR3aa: CASSLPAGSFNEQYF

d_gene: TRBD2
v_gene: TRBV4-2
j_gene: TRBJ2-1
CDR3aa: CASSQELVPGGHEQFF

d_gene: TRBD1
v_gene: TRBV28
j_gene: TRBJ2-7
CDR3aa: CASSSPAGTGATYEQYF

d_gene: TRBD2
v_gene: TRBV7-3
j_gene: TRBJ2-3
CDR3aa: CASSFLGLARDTQYF

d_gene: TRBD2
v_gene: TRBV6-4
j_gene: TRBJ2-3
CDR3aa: CASKARGGSDTQYF

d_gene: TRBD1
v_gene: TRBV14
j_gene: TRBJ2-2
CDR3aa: CASSRQGDIGELFF

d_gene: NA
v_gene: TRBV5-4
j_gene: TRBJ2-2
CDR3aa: CASSSTSSNTGELFF

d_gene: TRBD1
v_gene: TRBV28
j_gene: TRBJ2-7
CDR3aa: CASSPGQSYEQYF

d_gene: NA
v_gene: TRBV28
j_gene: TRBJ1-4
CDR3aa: CASGLQGLLREKLFF

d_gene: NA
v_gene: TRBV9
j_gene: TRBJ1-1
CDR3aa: CASSENGGANTEAFF

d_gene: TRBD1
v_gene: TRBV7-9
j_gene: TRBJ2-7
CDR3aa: CASTSSGQGHEQYF

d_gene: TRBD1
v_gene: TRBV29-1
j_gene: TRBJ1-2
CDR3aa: CSVGTGANYGYTF

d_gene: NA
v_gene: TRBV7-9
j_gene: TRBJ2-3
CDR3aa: CASSLTDTQYF

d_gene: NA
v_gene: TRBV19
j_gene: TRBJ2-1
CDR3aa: CASSMLGANGNEQFF

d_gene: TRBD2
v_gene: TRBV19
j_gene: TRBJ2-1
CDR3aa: CASSRASGSVSYNEQFF

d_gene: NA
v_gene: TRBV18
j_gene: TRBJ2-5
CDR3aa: CASSPGMQETQYF

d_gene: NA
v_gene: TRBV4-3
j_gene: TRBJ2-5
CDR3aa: CASSQDYRRQETQYF

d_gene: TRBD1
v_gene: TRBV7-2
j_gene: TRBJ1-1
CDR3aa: CASSIDRGLAEAFF

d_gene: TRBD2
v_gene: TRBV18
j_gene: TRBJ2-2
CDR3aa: CASSPGLAGGPNGELFF

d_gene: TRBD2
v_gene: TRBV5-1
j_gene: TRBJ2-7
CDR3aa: CASSQRGAGGPLEQYF

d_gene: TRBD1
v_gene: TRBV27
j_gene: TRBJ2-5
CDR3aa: CASSDRTGSQTQYF

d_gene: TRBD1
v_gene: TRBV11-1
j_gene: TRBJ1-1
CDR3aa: CASSSPGQGRTEAFF

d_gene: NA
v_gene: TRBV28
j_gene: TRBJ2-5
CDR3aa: CASSLALGGRRETQYF

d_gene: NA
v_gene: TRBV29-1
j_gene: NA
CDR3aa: CSVGPGWYEQYF

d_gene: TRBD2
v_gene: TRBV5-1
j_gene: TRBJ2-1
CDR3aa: CASSLGLAGGPSEQFF

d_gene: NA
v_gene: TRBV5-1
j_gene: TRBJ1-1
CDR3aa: CASSLLGGELNTEAFF

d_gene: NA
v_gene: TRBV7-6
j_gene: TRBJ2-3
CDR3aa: CASSLAPQGYTDTQYF

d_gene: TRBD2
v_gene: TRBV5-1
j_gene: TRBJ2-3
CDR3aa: CASSLGLAGDTQYF

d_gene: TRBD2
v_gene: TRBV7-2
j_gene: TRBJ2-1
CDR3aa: CASSLVSGGTLSYNEQFF

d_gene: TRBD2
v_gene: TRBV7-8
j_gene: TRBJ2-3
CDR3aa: CASSKTSGGAYTQYF

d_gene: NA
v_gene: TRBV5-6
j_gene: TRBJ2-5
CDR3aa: CASSLGTGLGETQYF

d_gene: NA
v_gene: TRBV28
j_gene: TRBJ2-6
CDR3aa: CASSFPGAGANVLTF

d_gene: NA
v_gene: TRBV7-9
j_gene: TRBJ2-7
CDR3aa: CSSSNPGLVYEQYF

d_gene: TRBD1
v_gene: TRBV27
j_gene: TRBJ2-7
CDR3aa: CASTPHPLTGERSYEQYF

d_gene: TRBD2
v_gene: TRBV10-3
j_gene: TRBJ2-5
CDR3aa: CAISARGGLEETQYF